The rows below give T cell receptor beta chains drawn from one sample of a study of Graves' ophthalmopathy and Graves' hyperthyroidism. TCRdb reanalysed the multiplex PCR reads using MiXCR and keeps one entry per CDR3 protein. The sample records about 480,000 distinct CDR3 sequences, roughly 14% being singletons. Material for sequencing was blood. The receptors stem from a woman in her twenties or thirties with Graves' ophthalmopathy. Both conserved end residues are part of each CDR3. Clone size is not always given. Where it is, it says once, few, many or a class for expanded clones.

v_gene	abundance	j_gene	CDR3aa
TRBV12-3/TRBV12-4	many	TRBJ2-2	CASIPLAGTTGELFF
TRBV11-1	few	TRBJ2-7	CASSLEAGHEQYF
TRBV7-3	many	TRBJ2-5	CASSPSGGAQTQYF
TRBV7-2	many	TRBJ1-3	CASSLAVGTGAGNTIYF
TRBV4-1	-	TRBJ2-5	CASSHIAGGEETQYF
TRBV5-6	few	TRBJ1-6	CASSGRRDNSPLHF
TRBV20-1	many	TRBJ1-1	CSARVTYTEAFF
TRBV12-3/TRBV12-4	few	TRBJ2-2	CASSTTRDTDPNTGELFF
TRBV12-3/TRBV12-4	-	TRBJ2-5	CASSLSAGTHQETQYF
TRBV7-8	many	TRBJ1-2	CASSLDGVWGYTF
TRBV7-2	many	TRBJ1-5	CASSLGQGKGQPQHF
TRBV2	many	TRBJ2-2	CASKFSPNTGELFF
TRBV6-5	few	TRBJ1-2	CASSYAPGREGGYTF
TRBV2	many	TRBJ1-2	CASSEAHPGMGYTGYTF
TRBV5-1	many	TRBJ2-5	CASSFLASEETQYF
TRBV5-1	many	TRBJ2-7	CASSLRPGTSYEQYF
TRBV9	many	TRBJ2-7	CASSQGTPYEQYF
TRBV12-3/TRBV12-4	many	TRBJ2-7	CASHPGLAGGRGEQYF
TRBV12-3/TRBV12-4	many	TRBJ2-5	CASSLAGRGSRKTQYF
TRBV5-1	many	TRBJ1-1	CASSHRTGRNTEAFF
TRBV24-1	many	TRBJ2-2	CATTSGTGELFF
TRBV28	few	TRBJ2-5	CASSSLGQGLQETQYF
TRBV28	many	TRBJ2-7	CASTSPDGAGASYEQYF
TRBV19	few	TRBJ2-6	CASSPPGQVVSGANVLTF
TRBV12-3/TRBV12-4	few	TRBJ2-4	CASKEDAAKNIQYF